The present entry profiles one T cell receptor beta chain with its context. The source of the sample is a study of blood T cell repertoires in COVID-19. In the study overall: PBMCs, B-cell-depleted T cells, or T cells were the source of the cDNA or gDNA that made up the material.

CDR3 length equals 13 residues. V was clipped by 6 bases and J by 3 bases; unmatched bases: 1. Looked up from germline, CDR1 is MDHEN and CDR2 is SYDVKM. Study members were between roughly 18 and 100 years old and lived in about two dozen US regions. Membership in each cohort depended on participant-reported clinical history. Donors in Cohort 3 counted as recovered after two negative PCRs, clearance, or symptom resolution. Clones were sequenced by immunoSEQ multiplex PCR, and TCRdb holds only the in-frame ones, with some missing. Altogether fewer than 400,000 clones are present, roughly 87% being singletons, with the ten largest covering approximately 9%.

This TCR was recovered from a woman aged 18-29 years who had recovered from COVID-19. The specimen was PBMCs or T cells enriched from blood (not recorded which). This chain joins TRBV28 and TRBJ2-3; 9 nucleotides match TRBD1. The CDR3 DNA reads TGTGCCAGCAGGACAGGGGGAACAGATACGCAGTATTTT. It encodes CASRTGGTDTQYF.